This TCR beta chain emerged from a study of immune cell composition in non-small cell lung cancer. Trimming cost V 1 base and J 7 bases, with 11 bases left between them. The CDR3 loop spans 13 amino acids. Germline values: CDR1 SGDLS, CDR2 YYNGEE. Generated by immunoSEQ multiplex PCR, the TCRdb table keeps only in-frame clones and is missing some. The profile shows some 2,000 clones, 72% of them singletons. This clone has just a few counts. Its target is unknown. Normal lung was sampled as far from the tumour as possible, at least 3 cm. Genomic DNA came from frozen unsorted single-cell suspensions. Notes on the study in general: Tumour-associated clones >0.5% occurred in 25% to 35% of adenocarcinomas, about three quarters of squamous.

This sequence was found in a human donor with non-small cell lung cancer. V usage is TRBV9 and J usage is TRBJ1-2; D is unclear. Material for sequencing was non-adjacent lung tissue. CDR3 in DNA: TGTGCCAGCAGCGTACGTGAGGGCGGTGGCTACACCTTC. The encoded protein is CASSVREGGGYTF.